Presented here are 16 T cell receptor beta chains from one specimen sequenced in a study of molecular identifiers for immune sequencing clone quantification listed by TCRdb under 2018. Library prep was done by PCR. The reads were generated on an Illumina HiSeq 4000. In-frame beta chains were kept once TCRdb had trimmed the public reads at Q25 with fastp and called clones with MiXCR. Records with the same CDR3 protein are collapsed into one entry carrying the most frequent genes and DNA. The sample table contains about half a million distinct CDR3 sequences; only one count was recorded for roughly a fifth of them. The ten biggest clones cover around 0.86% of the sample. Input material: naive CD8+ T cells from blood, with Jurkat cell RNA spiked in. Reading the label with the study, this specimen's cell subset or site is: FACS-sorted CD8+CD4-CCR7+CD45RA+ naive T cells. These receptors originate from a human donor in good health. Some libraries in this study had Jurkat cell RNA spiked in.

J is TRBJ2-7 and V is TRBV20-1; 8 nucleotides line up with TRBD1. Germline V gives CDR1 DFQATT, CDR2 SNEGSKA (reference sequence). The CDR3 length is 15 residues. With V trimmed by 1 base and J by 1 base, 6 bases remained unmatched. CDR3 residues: CSARVYRDRSYEQYF. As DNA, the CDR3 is TGCAGTGCTAGAGTTTACCGGGACAGGTCCTACGAGCAGTACTTC.

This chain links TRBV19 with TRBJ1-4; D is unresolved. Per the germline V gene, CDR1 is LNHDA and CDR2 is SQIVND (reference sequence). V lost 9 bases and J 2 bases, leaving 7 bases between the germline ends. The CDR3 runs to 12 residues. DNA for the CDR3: TGTGCCAGCGCCGGGACTAATGAAAAACTGTTTTTT. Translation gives CASAGTNEKLFF.

The DNA for the CDR3 is TGTGCCAGCGCTATCCTAGCGGGAGACACCGGGGAGCTGTTTTTT. This translates into CASAILAGDTGELFF. V usage is TRBV27 and J usage is TRBJ2-2; 10 nucleotides align to TRBD2. Germline CDR1 reads MNHEY; CDR2 reads SMNVEV (reference sequence). The J segment lost 3 bases and the V segment lost 8 bases, leaving 6 bases of the junction unmatched. This CDR3 is 15 amino acids long.

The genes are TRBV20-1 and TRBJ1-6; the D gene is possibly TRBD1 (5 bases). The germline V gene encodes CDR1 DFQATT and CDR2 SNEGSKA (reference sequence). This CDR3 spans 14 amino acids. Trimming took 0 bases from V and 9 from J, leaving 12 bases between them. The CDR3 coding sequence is TGCAGTGCTAGAGAGGGGACTGGCGGTTCACCCCTCCACTTT. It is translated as CSAREGTGGSPLHF.

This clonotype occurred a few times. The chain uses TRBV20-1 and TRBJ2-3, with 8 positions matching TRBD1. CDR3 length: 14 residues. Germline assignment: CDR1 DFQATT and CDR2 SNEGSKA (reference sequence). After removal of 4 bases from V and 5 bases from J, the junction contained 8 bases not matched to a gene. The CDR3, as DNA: TGCAGTGCTATCCAGGGGGCGCCCGGAGATACGCAGTATTTT. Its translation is CSAIQGAPGDTQYF.

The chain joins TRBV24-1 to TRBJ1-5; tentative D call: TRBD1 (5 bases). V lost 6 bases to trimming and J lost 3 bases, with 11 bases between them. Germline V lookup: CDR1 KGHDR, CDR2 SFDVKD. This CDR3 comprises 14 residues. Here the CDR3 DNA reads TGTGCCACCAGTCCCCAGGGATACAATCAGCCCCAGCATTTT. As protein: CATSPQGYNQPQHF.

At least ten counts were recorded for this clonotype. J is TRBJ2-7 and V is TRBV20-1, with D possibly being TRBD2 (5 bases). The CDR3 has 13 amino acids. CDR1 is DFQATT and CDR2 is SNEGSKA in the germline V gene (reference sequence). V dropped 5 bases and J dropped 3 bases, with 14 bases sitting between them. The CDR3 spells CSARTLTDYEQYF. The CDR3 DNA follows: TGCAGTGCTCGGACTCTGACCGACTACGAGCAGTACTTC.

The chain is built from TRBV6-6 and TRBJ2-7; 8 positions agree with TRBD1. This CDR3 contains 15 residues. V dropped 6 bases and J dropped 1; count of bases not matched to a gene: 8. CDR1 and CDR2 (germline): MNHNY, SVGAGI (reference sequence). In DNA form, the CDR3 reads TGTGCCAGCAGGAAGACAGGGGTGGGATCCTACGAGCAGTACTTC. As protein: CASRKTGVGSYEQYF.

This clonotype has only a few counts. The CDR3 is CASTSGLSPYEQYF. Written as DNA, the CDR3 is TGCGCCAGCACCTCAGGACTCTCACCCTACGAGCAGTACTTC. The chain carries TRBV5-1 and TRBJ2-7; possible D gene TRBD2, 5 bases. Germline CDR1 and CDR2: SGHRS and YFSETQ. The length of the CDR3 is 14 residues. Deletions cut 6 bases from V and 2 bases from J, with 15 bases between.

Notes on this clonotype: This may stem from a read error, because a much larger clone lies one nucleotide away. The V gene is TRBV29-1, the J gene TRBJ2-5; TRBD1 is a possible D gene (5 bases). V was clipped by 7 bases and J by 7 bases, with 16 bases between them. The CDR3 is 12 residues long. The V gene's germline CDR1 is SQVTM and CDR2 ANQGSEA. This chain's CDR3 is CSGSGSGGTQYF. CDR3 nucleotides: TGCAGCGGATCAGGGTCCGGTGGGACCCAGTACTTC.

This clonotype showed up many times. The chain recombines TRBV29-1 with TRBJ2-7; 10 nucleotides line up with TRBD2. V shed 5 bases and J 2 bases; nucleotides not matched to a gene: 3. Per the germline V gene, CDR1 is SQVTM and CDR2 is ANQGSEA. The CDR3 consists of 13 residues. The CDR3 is CSVTSGITYEQYF. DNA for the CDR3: TGCAGCGTTACTAGCGGGATAACCTACGAGCAGTACTTC.

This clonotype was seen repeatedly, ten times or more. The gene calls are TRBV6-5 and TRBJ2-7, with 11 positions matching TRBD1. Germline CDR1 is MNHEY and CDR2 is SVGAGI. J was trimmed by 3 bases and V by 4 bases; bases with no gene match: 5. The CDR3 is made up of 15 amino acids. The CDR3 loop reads CASSSTDRGLYEQYF. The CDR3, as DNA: TGTGCCAGCAGTTCAACGGACAGGGGGCTCTACGAGCAGTACTTC.

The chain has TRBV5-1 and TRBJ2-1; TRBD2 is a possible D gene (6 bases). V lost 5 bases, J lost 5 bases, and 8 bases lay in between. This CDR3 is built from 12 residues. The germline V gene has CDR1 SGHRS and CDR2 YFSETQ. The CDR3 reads CASRWGDNEQFF. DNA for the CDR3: TGCGCCAGCAGATGGGGGGACAATGAGCAGTTCTTC.

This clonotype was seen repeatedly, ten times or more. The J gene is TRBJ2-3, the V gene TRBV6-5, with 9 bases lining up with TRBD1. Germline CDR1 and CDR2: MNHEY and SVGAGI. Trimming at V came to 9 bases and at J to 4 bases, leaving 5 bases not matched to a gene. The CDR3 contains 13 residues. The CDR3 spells CASRDRAADTQYF. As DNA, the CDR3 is TGTGCCAGTCGGGACAGGGCGGCAGATACGCAGTATTTT.

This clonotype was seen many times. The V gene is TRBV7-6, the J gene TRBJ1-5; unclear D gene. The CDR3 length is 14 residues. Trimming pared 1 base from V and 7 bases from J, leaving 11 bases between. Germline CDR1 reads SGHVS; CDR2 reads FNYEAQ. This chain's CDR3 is CASSLGPMGQPQHF. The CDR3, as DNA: TGTGCCAGCAGCTTAGGGCCAATGGGGCAGCCCCAGCATTTT.

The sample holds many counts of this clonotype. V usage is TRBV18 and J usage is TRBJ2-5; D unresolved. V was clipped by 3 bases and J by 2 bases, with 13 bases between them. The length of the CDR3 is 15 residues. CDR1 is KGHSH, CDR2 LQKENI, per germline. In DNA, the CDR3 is TGTGCCAGCTCACCCTTGATAACTCCACAAGAGACCCAGTACTTC. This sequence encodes CASSPLITPQETQYF.